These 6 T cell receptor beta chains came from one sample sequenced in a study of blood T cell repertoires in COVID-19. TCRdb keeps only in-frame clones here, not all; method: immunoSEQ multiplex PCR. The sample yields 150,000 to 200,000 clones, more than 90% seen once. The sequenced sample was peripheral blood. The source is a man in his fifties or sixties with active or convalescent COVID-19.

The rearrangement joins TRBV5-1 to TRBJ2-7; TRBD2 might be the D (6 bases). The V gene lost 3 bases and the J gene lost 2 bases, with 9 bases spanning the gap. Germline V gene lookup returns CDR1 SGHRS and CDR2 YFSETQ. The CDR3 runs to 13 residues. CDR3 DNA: TGCGCCAGCAGCTCGGACTATCCCTACGAGCAGTACTTC. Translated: CASSSDYPYEQYF.

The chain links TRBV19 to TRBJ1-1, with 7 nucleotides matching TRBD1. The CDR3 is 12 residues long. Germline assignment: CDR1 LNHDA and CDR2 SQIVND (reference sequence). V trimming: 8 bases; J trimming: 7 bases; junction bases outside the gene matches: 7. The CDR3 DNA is TGTGCCAGTCGGGGACGACAGGGTGAAGCTTTCTTT. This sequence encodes CASRGRQGEAFF.

CDR3 in amino acids: CASRRASSGNTIYF. For the CDR3, the DNA is TGTGCCAGCAGGAGGGCCAGCTCTGGAAACACCATATATTTT. The V gene is TRBV2, the J gene TRBJ1-3, with D unclear. Trimming stripped 6 bases from V and 0 bases from J, with 9 bases between. The germline V gene encodes CDR1 SNHLY and CDR2 FYNNEI. The CDR3 has 14 amino acids.

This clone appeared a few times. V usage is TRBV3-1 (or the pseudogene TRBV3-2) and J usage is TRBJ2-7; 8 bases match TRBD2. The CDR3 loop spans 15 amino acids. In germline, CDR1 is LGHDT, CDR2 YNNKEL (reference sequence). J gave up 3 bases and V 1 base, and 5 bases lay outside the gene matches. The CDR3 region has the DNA TGTGCCAGCAGCCAAGTCCCTAGCGGGCTCTACGAGCAGTACTTC. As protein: CASSQVPSGLYEQYF.

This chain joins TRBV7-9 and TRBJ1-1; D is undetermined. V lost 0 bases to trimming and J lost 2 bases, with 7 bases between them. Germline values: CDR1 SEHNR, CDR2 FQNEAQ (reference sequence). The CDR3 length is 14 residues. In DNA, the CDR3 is TGTGCCAGCAGCTTAGCAGCGGGAAACACTGAAGCTTTCTTT. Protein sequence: CASSLAAGNTEAFF.

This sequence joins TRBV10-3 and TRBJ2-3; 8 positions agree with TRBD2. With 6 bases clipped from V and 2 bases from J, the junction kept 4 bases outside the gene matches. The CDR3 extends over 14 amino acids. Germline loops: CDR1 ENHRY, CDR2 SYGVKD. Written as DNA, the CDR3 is TGTGCCATCAGCGTTAGCGGGGACACAGATACGCAGTATTTT. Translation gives CAISVSGDTDTQYF.